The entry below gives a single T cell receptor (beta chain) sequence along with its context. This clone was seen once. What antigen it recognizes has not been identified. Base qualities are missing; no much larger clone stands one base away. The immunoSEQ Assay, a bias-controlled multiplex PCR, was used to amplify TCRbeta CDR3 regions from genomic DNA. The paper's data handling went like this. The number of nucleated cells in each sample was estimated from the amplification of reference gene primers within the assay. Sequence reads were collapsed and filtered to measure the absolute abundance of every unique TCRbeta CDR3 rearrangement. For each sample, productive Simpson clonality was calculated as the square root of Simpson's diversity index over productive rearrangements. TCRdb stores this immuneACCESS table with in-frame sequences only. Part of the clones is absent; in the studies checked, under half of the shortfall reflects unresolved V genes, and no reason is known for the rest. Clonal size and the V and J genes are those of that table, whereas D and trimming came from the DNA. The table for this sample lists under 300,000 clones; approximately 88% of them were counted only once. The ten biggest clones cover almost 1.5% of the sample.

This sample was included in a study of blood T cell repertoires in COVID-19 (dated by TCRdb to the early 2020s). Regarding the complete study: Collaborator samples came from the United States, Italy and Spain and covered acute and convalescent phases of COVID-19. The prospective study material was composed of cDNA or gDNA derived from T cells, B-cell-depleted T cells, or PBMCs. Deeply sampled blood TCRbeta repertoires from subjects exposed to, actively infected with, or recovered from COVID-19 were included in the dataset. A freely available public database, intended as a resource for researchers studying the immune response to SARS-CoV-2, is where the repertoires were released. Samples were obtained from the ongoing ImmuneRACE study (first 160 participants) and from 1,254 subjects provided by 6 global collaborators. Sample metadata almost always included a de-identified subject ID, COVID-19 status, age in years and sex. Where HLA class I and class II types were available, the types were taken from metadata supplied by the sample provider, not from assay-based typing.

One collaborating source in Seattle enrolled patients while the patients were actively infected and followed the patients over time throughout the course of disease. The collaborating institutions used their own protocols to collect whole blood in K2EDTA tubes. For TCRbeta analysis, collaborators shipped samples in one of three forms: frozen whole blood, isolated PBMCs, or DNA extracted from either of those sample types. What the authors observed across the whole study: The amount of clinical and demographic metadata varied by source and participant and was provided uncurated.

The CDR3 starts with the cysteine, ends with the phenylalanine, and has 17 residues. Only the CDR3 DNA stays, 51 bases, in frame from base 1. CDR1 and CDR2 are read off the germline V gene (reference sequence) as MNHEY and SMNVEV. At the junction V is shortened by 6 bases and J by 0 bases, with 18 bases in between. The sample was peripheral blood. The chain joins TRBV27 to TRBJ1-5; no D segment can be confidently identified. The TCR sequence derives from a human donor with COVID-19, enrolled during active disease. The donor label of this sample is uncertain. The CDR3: CASRGGLSLGSNQPQHF. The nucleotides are TGTGCCAGCAGGGGAGGACTCAGTCTAGGTAGCAATCAGCCCCAGCATTTT.